This T cell receptor (beta chain) was obtained from a study of molecular identifiers for immune sequencing clone quantification. General study results and limits: It was shown that clones above 20 RNA copies held over 99% of effector molecules, but under 1% in naive cells.

This clonotype was counted many times. The antigen is unknown. In TCRdb, the PCR reads were re-called with MiXCR into one record per CDR3 protein. Of about 640,000 distinct CDR3 sequences listed, about 20% are singletons. V shed 0 bases and J shed 2 bases, with 5 bases lying between them. The CDR3 runs to 14 residues. Germline V gene sequence: CDR1 SGHDN, CDR2 FVKESK. J is TRBJ2-1 and V is TRBV14; D is unresolved. The sequence came from a human donor in good health. Some libraries in this study had Jurkat cell RNA spiked in. The sequencing input was naive CD8+ T cells from blood, with Jurkat cell RNA spiked in. Subset defined: FACS-sorted CD8+CD4-CCR7+CD45RA+ naive T cells. DNA for the CDR3: TGTGCCAGCAGCCAAGATTGGGCCTACAATGAGCAGTTCTTC. This sequence encodes CASSQDWAYNEQFF.